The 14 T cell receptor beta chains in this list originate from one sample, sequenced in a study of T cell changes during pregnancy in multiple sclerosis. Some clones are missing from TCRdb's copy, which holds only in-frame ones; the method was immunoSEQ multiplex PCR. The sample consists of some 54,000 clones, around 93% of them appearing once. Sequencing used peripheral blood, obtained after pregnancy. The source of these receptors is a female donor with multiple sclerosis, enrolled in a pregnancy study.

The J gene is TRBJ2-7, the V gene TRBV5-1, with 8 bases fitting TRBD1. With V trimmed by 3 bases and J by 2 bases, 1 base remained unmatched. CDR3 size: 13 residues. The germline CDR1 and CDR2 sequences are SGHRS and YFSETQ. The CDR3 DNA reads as TGCGCCAGCAGCTGGACAGGGACCTACGAGCAGTACTTC. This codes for CASSWTGTYEQYF.

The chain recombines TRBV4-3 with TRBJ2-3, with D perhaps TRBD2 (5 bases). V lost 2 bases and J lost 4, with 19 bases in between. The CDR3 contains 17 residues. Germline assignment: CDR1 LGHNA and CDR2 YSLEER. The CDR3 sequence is CASSQSASAGGADTQYF. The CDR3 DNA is TGCGCCAGCAGCCAAAGTGCTTCTGCGGGCGGCGCAGATACGCAGTATTTT.

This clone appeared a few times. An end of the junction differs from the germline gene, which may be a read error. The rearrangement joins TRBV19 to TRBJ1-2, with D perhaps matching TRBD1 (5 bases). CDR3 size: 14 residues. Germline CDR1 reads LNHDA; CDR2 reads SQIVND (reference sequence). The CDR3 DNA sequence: TGTGCCAGCAGTAACCTGGGGGGGAACTATGGCTACACCTTC. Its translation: CASSNLGGNYGYTF.

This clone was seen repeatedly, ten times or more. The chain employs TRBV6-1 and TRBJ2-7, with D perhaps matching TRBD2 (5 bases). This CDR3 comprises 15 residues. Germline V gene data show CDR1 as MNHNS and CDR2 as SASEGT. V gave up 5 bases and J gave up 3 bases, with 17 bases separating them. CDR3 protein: CASSQEDSSHYEQYF. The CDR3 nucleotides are TGTGCCAGCAGTCAAGAGGACTCCAGCCACTACGAGCAGTACTTC.

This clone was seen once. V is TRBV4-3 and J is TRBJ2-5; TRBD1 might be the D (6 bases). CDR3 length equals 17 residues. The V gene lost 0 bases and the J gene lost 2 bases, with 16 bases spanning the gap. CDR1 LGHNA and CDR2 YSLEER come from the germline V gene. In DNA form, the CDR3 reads TGCGCCAGCAGCCAAGAGTTCAGGGGCCTTGGGCAAGAGACCCAGTACTTC. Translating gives CASSQEFRGLGQETQYF.

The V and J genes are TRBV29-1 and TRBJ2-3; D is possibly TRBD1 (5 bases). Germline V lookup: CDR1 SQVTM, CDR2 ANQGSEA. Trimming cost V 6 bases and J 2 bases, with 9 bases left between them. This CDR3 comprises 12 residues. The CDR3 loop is CSVGQFTDTQYF. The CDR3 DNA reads TGCAGCGTCGGACAATTCACAGATACGCAGTATTTT.

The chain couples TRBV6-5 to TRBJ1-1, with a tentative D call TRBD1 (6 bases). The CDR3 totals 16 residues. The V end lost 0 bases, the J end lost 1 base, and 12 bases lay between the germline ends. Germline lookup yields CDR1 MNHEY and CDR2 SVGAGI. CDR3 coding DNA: TGTGCCAGCAGTTACTCGTCCAGGGGCGCGAACACTGAAGCTTTCTTT. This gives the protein CASSYSSRGANTEAFF.

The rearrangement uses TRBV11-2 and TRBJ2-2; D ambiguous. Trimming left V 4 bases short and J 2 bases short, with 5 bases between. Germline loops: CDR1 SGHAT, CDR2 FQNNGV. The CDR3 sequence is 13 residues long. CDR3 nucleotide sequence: TGTGCCAGCAGCTCAACTAACACCGGGGAGCTGTTTTTT. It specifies CASSSTNTGELFF. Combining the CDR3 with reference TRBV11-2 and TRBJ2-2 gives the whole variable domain EAGVAQSPRYKIIEKRQSVAFWCNPISGHATLYWYQQILGQGPKLLIQFQNNGVVDDSQLPKDRFSAERLKGVDSTLKIQPAKLEDSAVYLCASSSTNTGELFFGEGSRLTVL.

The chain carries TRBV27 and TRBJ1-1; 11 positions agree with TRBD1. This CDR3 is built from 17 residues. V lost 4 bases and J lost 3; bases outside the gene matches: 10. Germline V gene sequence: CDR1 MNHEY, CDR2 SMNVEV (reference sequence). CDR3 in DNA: TGTGCCAGCAGTTCCCTATGGACAGGGGGCCGGTACACTGAAGCTTTCTTT. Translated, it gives CASSSLWTGGRYTEAFF.

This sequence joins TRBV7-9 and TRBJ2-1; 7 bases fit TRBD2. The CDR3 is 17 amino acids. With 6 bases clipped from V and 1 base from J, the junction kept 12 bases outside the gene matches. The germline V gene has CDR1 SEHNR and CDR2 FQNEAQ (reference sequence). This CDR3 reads CASRPPPGGRSYNEQFF. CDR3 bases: TGTGCCAGCAGACCCCCCCCTGGCGGGAGATCCTACAATGAGCAGTTCTTC.

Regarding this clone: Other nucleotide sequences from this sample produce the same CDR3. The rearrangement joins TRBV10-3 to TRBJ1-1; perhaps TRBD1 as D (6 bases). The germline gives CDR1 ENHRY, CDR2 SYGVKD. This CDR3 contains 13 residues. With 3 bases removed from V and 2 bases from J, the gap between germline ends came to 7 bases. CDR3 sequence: CAISDRGNTEAFF. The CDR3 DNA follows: TGTGCCATCAGTGACAGGGGTAACACTGAAGCTTTCTTT.

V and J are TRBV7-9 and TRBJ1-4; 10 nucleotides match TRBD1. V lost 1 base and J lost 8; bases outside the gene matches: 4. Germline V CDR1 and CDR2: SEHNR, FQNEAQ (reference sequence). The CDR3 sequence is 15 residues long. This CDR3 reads CASSLGDRGYEKLFF. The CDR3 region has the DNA TGTGCCAGCAGCTTAGGGGACAGGGGCTACGAAAAACTGTTTTTT.

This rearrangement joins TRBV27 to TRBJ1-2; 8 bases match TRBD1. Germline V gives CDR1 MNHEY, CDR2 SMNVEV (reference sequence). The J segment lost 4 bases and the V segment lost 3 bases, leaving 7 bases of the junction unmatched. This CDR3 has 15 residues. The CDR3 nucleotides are TGTGCCAGCAGTTTCCGGACAGGGTACAGCTATGGCTACACCTTC. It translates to CASSFRTGYSYGYTF.

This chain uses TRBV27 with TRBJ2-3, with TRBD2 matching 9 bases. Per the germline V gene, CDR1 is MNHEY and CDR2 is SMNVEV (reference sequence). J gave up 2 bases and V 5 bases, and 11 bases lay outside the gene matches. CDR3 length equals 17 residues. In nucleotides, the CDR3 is TGTGCCAGCAGTGGGGGGGGACTAGCCCGGCCCACAGATACGCAGTATTTT. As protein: CASSGGGLARPTDTQYF.